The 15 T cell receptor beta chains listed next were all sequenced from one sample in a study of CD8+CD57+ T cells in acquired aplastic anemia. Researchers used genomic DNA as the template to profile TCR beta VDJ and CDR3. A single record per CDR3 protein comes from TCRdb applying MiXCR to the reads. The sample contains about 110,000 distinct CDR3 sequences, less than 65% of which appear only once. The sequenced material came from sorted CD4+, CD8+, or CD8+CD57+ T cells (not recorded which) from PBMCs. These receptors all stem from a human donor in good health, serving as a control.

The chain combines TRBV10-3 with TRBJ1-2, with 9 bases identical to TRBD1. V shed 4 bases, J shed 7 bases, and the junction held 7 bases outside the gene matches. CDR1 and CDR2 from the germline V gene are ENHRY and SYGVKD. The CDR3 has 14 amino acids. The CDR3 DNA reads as TGTGCCATCAGTGGGGAACAGGGGGCGTTTGGCTACACCTTC. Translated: CAISGEQGAFGYTF.

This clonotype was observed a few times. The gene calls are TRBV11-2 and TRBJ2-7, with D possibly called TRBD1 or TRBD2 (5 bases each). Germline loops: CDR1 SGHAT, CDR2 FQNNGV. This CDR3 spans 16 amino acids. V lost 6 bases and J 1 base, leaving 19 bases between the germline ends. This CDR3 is CASSAWDPTESYEQYF. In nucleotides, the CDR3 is TGTGCCAGCAGTGCTTGGGACCCGACGGAATCCTACGAGCAGTACTTC.

DNA for the CDR3: TGTGCCAGCAGTGGATATACTAGCGGGGGGGTTGGGCAGTTCTTC. This translates into CASSGYTSGGVGQFF. This rearrangement joins TRBV2 to TRBJ2-1; 13 positions match TRBD2. Losses at the gene ends were 4 bases for V and 12 bases for J; bases not matched to a gene: 9. CDR3 length: 15 residues. From germline, CDR1 is SNHLY and CDR2 FYNNEI.

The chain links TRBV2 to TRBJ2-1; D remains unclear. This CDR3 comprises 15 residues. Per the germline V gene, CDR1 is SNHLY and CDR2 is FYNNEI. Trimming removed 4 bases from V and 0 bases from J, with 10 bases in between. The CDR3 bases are TGTGCCAGCAGTGCAACAAGGAGCTCCTACAATGAGCAGTTCTTC. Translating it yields CASSATRSSYNEQFF.

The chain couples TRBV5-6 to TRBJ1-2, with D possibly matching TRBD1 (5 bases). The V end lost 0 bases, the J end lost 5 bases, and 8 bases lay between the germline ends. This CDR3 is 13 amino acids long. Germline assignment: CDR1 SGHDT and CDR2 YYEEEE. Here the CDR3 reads CASSLGGVYGYTF. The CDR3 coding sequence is TGTGCCAGCAGCTTGGGGGGGGTTTATGGCTACACCTTC.

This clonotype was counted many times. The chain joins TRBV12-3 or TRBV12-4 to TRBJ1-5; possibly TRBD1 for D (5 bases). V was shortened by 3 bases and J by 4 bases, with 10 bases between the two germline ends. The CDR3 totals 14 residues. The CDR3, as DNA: TGTGCCAGCAGTTTGGGGACGTATAATCAGCCCCAGCATTTT. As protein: CASSLGTYNQPQHF.

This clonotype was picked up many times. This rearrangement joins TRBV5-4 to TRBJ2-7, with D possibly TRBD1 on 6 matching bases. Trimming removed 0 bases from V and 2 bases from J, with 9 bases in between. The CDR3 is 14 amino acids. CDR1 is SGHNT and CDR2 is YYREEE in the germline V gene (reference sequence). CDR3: CASSLVQGPYEQYF. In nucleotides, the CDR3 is TGTGCCAGCAGCTTGGTGCAGGGGCCCTACGAGCAGTACTTC.

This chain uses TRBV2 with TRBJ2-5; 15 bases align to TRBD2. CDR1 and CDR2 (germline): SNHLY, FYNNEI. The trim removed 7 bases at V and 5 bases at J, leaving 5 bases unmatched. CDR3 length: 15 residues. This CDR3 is CASTNGLAGGETQYF. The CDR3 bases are TGTGCCAGCACTAATGGACTAGCGGGGGGGGAGACCCAGTACTTC.

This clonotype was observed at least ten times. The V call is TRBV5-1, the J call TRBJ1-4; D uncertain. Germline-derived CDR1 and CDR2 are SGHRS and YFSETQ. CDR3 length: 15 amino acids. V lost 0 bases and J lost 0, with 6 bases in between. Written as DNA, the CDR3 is TGCGCCAGCAGCTTGGGGATAACAACTAATGAAAAACTGTTTTTT. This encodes CASSLGITTNEKLFF.

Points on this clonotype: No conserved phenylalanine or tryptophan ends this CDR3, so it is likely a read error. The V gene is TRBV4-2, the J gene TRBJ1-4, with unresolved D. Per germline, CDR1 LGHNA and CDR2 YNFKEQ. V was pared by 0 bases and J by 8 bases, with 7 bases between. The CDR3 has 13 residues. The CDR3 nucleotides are TGTGCCAGCAGCCAAGAAGAAGGCGAAAAACTGTTTCTT. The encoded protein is CASSQEEGEKLFL.

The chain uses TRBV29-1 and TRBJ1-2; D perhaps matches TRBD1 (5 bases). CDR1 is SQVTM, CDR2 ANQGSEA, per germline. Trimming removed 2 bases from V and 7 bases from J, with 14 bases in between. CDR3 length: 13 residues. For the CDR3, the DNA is TGCAGCGTTGAACTAGTGTCGAGGGGTGGCTACACCTTC. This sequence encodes CSVELVSRGGYTF. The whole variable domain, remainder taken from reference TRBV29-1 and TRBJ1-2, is SAVISQKPSRDICQRGTSLTIQCQVDSQVTMMFWYRQQPGQSLTLIATANQGSEATYESGFVIDKFPISRPNLTFSTLTVSNMSPEDSSIYLCSVELVSRGGYTFGSGTRLTVV.

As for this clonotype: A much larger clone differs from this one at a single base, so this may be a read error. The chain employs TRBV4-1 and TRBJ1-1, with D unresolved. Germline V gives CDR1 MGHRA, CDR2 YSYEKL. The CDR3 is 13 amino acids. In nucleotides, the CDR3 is TGCGTCAGCAGCCAAAACGGGGAGACTGAAGCTTTCTTT. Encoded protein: CVSSQNGETEAFF.

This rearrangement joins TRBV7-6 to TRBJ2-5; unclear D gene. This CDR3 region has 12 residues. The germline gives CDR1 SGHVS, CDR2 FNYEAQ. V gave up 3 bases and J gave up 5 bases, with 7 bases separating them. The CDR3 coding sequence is TGTGCCAGCAGCTTTTACACGGAGACCCAGTACTTC. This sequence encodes CASSFYTETQYF. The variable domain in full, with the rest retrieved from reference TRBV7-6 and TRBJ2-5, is GAGVSQSPRYKVTKRGQDVALRCDPISGHVSLYWYRQALGQGPEFLTYFNYEAQQDKSGLPNDRFSAERPEGSISTLTIQRTEQRDSAMYRCASSFYTETQYFGPGTRLLVL.

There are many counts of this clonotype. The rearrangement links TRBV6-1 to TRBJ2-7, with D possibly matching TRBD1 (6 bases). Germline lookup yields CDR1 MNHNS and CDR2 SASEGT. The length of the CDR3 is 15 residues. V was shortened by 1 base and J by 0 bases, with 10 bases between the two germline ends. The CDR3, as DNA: TGTGCCAGCAGTGAAGAGGAAGGGGGCTCCTACGAGCAGTACTTC. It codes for CASSEEEGGSYEQYF.

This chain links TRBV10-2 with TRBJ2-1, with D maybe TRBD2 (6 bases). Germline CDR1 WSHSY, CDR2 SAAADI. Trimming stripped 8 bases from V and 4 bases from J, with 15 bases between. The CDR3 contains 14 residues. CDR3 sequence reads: CASERGTAYNEQFF. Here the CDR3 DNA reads TGCGCCAGCGAGCGCGGGACGGCGTACAATGAGCAGTTCTTC.